Detailed here is one TCR beta chain. The CDR3 covers 15 residues. The V and J ends lost 1 base and 10 bases respectively, with 14 bases between them. Per germline, CDR1 MNHNS and CDR2 SASEGT. In the authors' workflow: Reference gene primer amplification gave estimated nucleated cell counts. Clones were read by immunoSEQ multiplex PCR, and TCRdb kept only the in-frame ones, dropping some. That table gives V, J and clone size, and the DNA gave D and trimming. The sample yields roughly 100,000 clones, roughly 79% seen once. This record comes from a study of blood T cell repertoires in COVID-19. Study context: Samples came from the United States, Italy and Spain, spanning acute and convalescent COVID-19. Sources were T cells, B-cell-depleted T cells, or PBMCs; the material itself was cDNA or gDNA.

The receptor was derived from a man aged 80 or over with acute or convalescent COVID-19. The chain has TRBV6-1 and TRBJ1-6; D is possibly TRBD1 (6 bases). The sequenced sample consisted of peripheral blood. The chain's CDR3 is CASSEVFRGNSPLHF. The DNA for the CDR3 is TGTGCCAGCAGTGAAGTATTTAGGGGGAACTCACCCCTCCACTTT.